This paragraph covers one TCR beta chain sequence. Its cognate antigen has yet to be identified. No much larger clonotype is one base removed from it; base qualities were not supplied. From the germline V gene (reference sequence), CDR1 is DFQATT and CDR2 is SNEGSKA. V and J are truncated by 6 bases and 0 bases respectively, leaving an intervening sequence of 11 bases. The CDR3 runs 13 residues from the cysteine to the phenylalanine. This entry keeps only the CDR3 DNA: 39 bases, framed from base 1. These data come from a study of T cells in Graves' hyperthyroidism and ophthalmopathy (dated by TCRdb to between 2018 and 2021). Context from the whole study: Peripheral blood was sampled at the time of initial diagnosis, prior to any treatment. The paper reports TCR Vbeta CDR3 sequencing of roughly 140 peripheral blood samples: approximately 41 ophthalmopathy, under 80 hyperthyroidism and approximately 17 progressor patients. Once sampling was done, hyperthyroidism patients were given methimazole at a starting dose of 30 mg daily, whereas ophthalmopathy patients were given high-dose intravenous methylprednisolone. The roughly 91 discovery patients were randomly split 7:3 into training and test sets. To identify TCR V-J signatures that set the groups apart, the researchers used a discovery cohort of roughly 100 patients, made up of around 42 with Graves' ophthalmopathy and about 59 with stable Graves' hyperthyroidism. Prospective prediction of ophthalmopathy was tested in an independent validation cohort of 18 to 20 hyperthyroidism patients and 15 to 17 patients who later progressed to ophthalmopathy. In about 6 Graves' hyperthyroidism patients, the study also compared T-cell repertoires from thyroid tissue with T-cell repertoires from blood.

The TCR beta CDR3 regions were amplified from RNA transcripts. The first round of RT-PCR for the TCR CDR3 was performed with the HTBI primer set and the Qiagen OneStep RT-PCR kit. A second multiplex PCR round built the libraries, followed by size selection and purification. Sequencing of the libraries was done on an Illumina HiSeq2000 using paired-end 100 bp reads. The authors' analysis ran thus. SOAPnuke was used to process the raw data, removing reads that contained adapters or uncalled bases, had a mean Phred below 15, or lacked an exact match to the constant primer or identifier. COPE v1.2.5 was used to merge the high-quality paired reads, and each unique nucleotide sequence was defined as a clonotype. MiTCR v1.1 was used to align the clonotypes against IMGT TRBV, TRBD and TRBJ reference segments. Analysis was restricted to V-J combinations with a frequency above 0.0001, which covered 99.2% of repertoires. A TCS score was defined as the ratio between F50 (clonal expansion) and ExV (chaos), using BLOSUM62-based TCRdist between CDR3 peptides within each V-J. Welch's t-statistics and random forest reduced approximately 520 V-J features to roughly 13, which were used in a naive Bayes classifier (R e1071). TCRdb reran the public reads through fastp at Q25 and MiXCR, keeping productive beta chains. Duplicate CDR3 protein sequences are folded into a single record with the most common DNA and genes. TCRdb, not the original authors, processed these V and J calls. This sample lists about 180,000 distinct CDR3 sequences; approximately 15% were detected once. Clones ranked in the top ten supply 29% of the sample.

Graves' hyperthyroidism was defined as stable when no progression to ophthalmopathy occurred over 18 months of follow-up. Hyperthyroidism patients were newly diagnosed, with disease duration under 2 months, and aged 18 to 65 years. Any patient with an uncontrolled infection, another autoimmune disease, pregnancy or lactation was excluded. Clinical symptoms, serum thyroxine and TRAb, thyroid ultrasound, and orbital computed tomography formed the basis for the diagnoses. PBMCs were separated from roughly 10 ml of fresh peripheral blood using Ficoll-Paque density gradient centrifugation. Total RNA was extracted using Trizol reagent, and RNA quality was assessed on an Agilent 2100 Bioanalyzer. On the study overall, not on this receptor specifically: Blood samples also contained most of the expanded thyroid clonotypes (frequency above 0.001), which suggests that blood repertoires may reflect thyroid immune responses. A 13 V-J signature model separated ophthalmopathy from stable hyperthyroidism, with over 85% sensitivity and roughly 81% specificity in cross-validation and 80%/75% in testing. During validation, the model predicted progression to ophthalmopathy a median of about 6.5 months ahead of onset, with almost 71% sensitivity and 72% to 80% specificity. No statistical method was used to set the sample size in advance, and investigators knew the group allocation.

The sample comprised blood. This TCR came from a woman between 45 and 60 years old with Graves' hyperthyroidism. Here the chain combines TRBV20-1 and TRBJ1-1, with the identity of the D gene unclear. The sequenced DNA: TGCAGTGCCGGTGACTTTATGAACACTGAAGCTTTCTTT. This gives the protein CSAGDFMNTEAFF.